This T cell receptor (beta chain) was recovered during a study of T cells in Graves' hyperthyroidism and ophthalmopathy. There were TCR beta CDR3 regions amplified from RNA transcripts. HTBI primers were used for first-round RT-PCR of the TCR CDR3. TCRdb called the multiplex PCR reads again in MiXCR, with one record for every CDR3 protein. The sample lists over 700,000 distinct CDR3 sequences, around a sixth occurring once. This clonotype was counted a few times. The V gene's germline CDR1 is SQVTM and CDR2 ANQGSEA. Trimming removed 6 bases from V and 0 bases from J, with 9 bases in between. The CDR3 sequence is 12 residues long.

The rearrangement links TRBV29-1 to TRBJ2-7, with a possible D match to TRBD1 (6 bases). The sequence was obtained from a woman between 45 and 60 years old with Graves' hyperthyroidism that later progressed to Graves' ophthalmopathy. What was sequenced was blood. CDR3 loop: CSVRQDSYEQYF. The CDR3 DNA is TGCAGCGTCAGACAGGACTCCTACGAGCAGTACTTC.